The sequence of this TCR beta chain was determined in a study of blood T cell repertoires in COVID-19. Overall study context: From T cells, B-cell-depleted T cells, or PBMCs came the material, which was cDNA or gDNA.

Original data processing: How many nucleated cells were present was estimated from reference gene primer amplification. This table comes from immunoSEQ multiplex PCR, and its TCRdb copy is limited to in-frame clones, with some not included. The V and J calls and clone size are taken from that table; D and trimming were inferred from the DNA. The sample has 35,000 to 50,000 clones, 73% seen once. The CDR3 is 16 amino acids. The V and J ends lost 0 bases and 1 base respectively, with 11 bases between them. CDR1 is SGHRS and CDR2 is YFSETQ in the germline V gene. The sequence came from a man at least 80 years old with acute or convalescent COVID-19. The V call is TRBV5-1, the J call TRBJ1-3; D uncertain. What was sequenced was peripheral blood. This chain's CDR3 is CASSLAGSLSGNTIYF. In DNA form, the CDR3 reads TGCGCCAGCAGCTTGGCCGGTAGTCTGTCTGGAAACACCATATATTTT.